What follows are 14 T cell receptor beta chains derived from one specimen sequenced in a study of human T cells and chemical hapten exposure. The time point is: pre-sensitization, week 0. Treatment here: therapeutic diphenylcyclopropenone sensitization with weekly scalp DPC. TCRdb analysed the RACE reads with MiXCR anew, one entry per CDR3 protein. Among about 80,000 distinct CDR3 sequences listed, 11% to 15% were seen once. Material: whole blood, obtained in connection with sensitization to the hapten diphenylcyclopropenone (DPC). The receptors come from a woman between 50 and 59 years old with alopecia areata. Some clones in this sample may be carry-over from other donors' samples.

This clonotype was seen a handful of times. The rearrangement joins TRBV11-2 to TRBJ2-2; 11 positions match TRBD2. The CDR3 consists of 15 residues. V trimming: 8 bases; J trimming: 2 bases; junction bases outside the gene matches: 4. Looked up from germline, CDR1 is SGHAT and CDR2 is FQNNGV. The CDR3 region is CASSTSGANTGELFF. In nucleotides, the CDR3 is TGTGCCAGCTCGACTAGCGGGGCTAACACCGGGGAGCTGTTTTTT. The full variable domain, in which reference TRBV11-2 and TRBJ2-2 provide the parts outside the CDR3, is EAGVAQSPRYKIIEKRQSVAFWCNPISGHATLYWYQQILGQGPKLLIQFQNNGVVDDSQLPKDRFSAERLKGVDSTLKIQPAKLEDSAVYLCASSTSGANTGELFFGEGSRLTVL.

By sample fraction, this clonotype is medium-sized. This chain connects TRBV7-8 to TRBJ2-2; tentatively, D is TRBD2 (5 bases). The V end was cut by 3 bases, the J end by 1 base, with 9 bases between. CDR3 length: 15 amino acids. Germline V gene lookup returns CDR1 SGHVS and CDR2 FQNEAQ. The CDR3 DNA reads as TGTGCCAGCAGCTTGTGGAGCGGGAACACCGGGGAGCTGTTTTTT. As protein: CASSLWSGNTGELFF.

Ten or more counts support this clonotype. This rearrangement joins TRBV29-1 to TRBJ2-5; D call uncertain. The CDR3 length is 11 residues. Looked up from germline, CDR1 is SQVTM and CDR2 is ANQGSEA. V was pared by 4 bases and J by 4 bases, with 7 bases between. Here the CDR3 DNA reads TGCAGCGTTGGTTCACCAGAGACCCAGTACTTC. Translating it yields CSVGSPETQYF.

V usage is TRBV10-3 and J usage is TRBJ2-1, with 8 positions matching TRBD2. The CDR3 length is 14 residues. CDR1 ENHRY and CDR2 SYGVKD come from the germline V gene. V shed 7 bases, J shed 0 bases, and the junction held 2 bases outside the gene matches. CDR3 bases: TGTGCCATCACCAGCGGGAGCTCCTACAATGAGCAGTTCTTC. This gives the protein CAITSGSSYNEQFF.

The chain has TRBV20-1 and TRBJ2-4, with TRBD1 identical over 9 bases. The CDR3 consists of 13 residues. V lost 5 bases, J lost 4 bases, and 3 bases stayed unmatched. Germline lookup yields CDR1 DFQATT and CDR2 SNEGSKA (reference sequence). As DNA, the CDR3 is TGCAGTGCTCGGGACAGGGATAAAAACATTCAGTACTTC. It is translated as CSARDRDKNIQYF.

J is TRBJ2-1 and V is TRBV3-1; TRBD2 matches at 10 bases. V was pared by 4 bases and J by 3 bases, with 3 bases of the junction left unmatched. Germline V lookup: CDR1 LGHDT, CDR2 YNNKEL (reference sequence). CDR3 size: 15 residues. CDR3 loop: CASSRGLANYNEQFF. CDR3 bases: TGTGCCAGCAGCCGGGGACTAGCGAACTACAATGAGCAGTTCTTC.

This chain joins TRBV24-1 and TRBJ2-5; TRBD1 aligns across 7 bases. Germline V gene lookup returns CDR1 KGHDR and CDR2 SFDVKD. Unmatched junction bases numbered 7, after V lost 4 bases and J lost 3 bases. The CDR3 runs to 15 residues. The CDR3 is CATSEWTGPKETQYF. CDR3 sequence (DNA): TGTGCCACCAGTGAGTGGACAGGACCTAAAGAGACCCAGTACTTC.

V is TRBV10-1 and J is TRBJ1-4; unclear D gene. Germline V gene data show CDR1 as WNHNN and CDR2 as SYGVQD (reference sequence). The CDR3 length is 13 residues. Trimming stripped 0 bases from V and 5 bases from J, with 4 bases between. The DNA for the CDR3 is TGCGCCAGCAGTGAGTCGAGAAATGAAAAACTGTTTTTT. Residues: CASSESRNEKLFF.

This clonotype was seen only a few times. CDR3 loop: CSARNRAEAFF. Here the CDR3 DNA reads TGCAGTGCTAGGAACAGGGCTGAAGCTTTCTTT. The chain is built from TRBV20-1 and TRBJ1-1; D is perhaps TRBD1 (6 bases). V was trimmed by 3 bases and J by 6 bases, leaving 8 bases between them. The CDR3 has 11 amino acids. Looked up from germline, CDR1 is DFQATT and CDR2 is SNEGSKA (reference sequence).

This clonotype was seen only a few times. The rearrangement uses TRBV5-5 and TRBJ1-6; no reliable D call. Per the germline V gene, CDR1 is SGHKS and CDR2 is YYEKEE (reference sequence). The CDR3 consists of 15 residues. V lost 0 bases, J lost 4 bases, and 8 bases lay in between. This CDR3 reads CASSLAAAYNSPLHF. The CDR3, as DNA: TGTGCCAGCAGCTTGGCGGCAGCATATAATTCACCCCTCCACTTT. The complete variable domain, with remaining parts taken from reference TRBV5-5 and TRBJ1-6, reads DAGVTQSPTHLIKTRGQQVTLRCSPISGHKSVSWYQQVLGQGPQFIFQYYEKEERGRGNFPDRFSARQFPNYSSELNVNALLLGDSALYLCASSLAAAYNSPLHFGNGTRLTVT.

Written as DNA, the CDR3 is TGTGCCAGCAGCCCCCCCCTGGGTTTAGAGACCCAGTACTTC. Its translation: CASSPPLGLETQYF. The chain is built from TRBV7-9 and TRBJ2-5; D unresolved. Trimming removed 5 bases from V and 4 bases from J, with 14 bases in between. This CDR3 is 14 amino acids long. Germline V CDR1 and CDR2: SEHNR, FQNEAQ (reference sequence). The full variable domain, its missing parts supplied by reference TRBV7-9 and TRBJ2-5, is DTGVSQNPRHKITKRGQNVTFRCDPISEHNRLYWYRQTLGQGPEFLTYFQNEAQLEKSRLLSDRFSAERPKGSFSTLEIQRTEQGDSAMYLCASSPPLGLETQYFGPGTRLLVL.

The V and J genes are TRBV20-1 and TRBJ1-1, with D uncertain. The CDR3 contains 13 residues. Germline CDR1 DFQATT, CDR2 SNEGSKA (reference sequence). Trimming took off 5 bases at V and 2 bases at J, with 12 bases between the two ends. The CDR3 here is CSASRHGNTEAFF. CDR3 DNA: TGCAGTGCTTCCCGACACGGCAACACTGAAGCTTTCTTT.

This clonotype was counted between two and nine times. The chain has TRBV27 and TRBJ1-2, with D maybe TRBD1 (6 bases). The CDR3 totals 14 residues. CDR1 and CDR2 from the germline V gene are MNHEY and SMNVEV (reference sequence). V lost 5 bases to trimming and J lost 4 bases, with 14 bases between them. In nucleotides, the CDR3 is TGTGCCAGCAGTCCAGTCGACAGGCCCTATGGCTACACCTTC. Translated: CASSPVDRPYGYTF.

The sample holds many counts of this clonotype. This rearrangement joins TRBV30 to TRBJ1-5, with 9 bases that match TRBD1. The CDR3 has 13 residues. Per germline, CDR1 GTSNPN and CDR2 SVGIG (reference sequence). V trimming: 5 bases; J trimming: 3 bases; junction bases outside the gene matches: 2. The CDR3 here is CAWGQGYNQPQHF. CDR3 sequence (DNA): TGTGCCTGGGGACAGGGGTACAATCAGCCCCAGCATTTT.